The clone carrying this T cell receptor (beta chain) has a count of ten or more. With TRAV- and TRBV-specific primers, first-strand cDNA was made, covering the alpha and beta chains. PCR amplification of the TCRs was performed with Phusion for about 20 PCR cycles, and it relied on a constant-region primer together with a V-primer adapter. TCRdb re-called the reads with MiXCR, one entry per CDR3 protein. The table records 35,000 to 50,000 distinct CDR3 sequences, about 28% of them present only once. The sample's time point: before trial treatment. Those eligible were patients bearing advanced solid tumors lacking tumor-infiltrating lymphocytes. The data are from a study of low-dose radiotherapy and immunotherapy resistance in tumors. At the level of the study: Daily intake of oral aspirin 300 mg by patients lasted four cycles and began on cycle 1 day 1.

The material sequenced was PBMCs, taken before treatment. The origin of this receptor is a male donor with gallbladder cancer.

CDR3 DNA: TGTGCCAGCAGCCCTTGGGGAGTAAGGACGGTTGAGCAGTTCTTC. Amino acids: CASSPWGVRTVEQFF. The chain combines TRBV7-9 with TRBJ2-1, with a possible D match to TRBD2 (5 bases). This CDR3 region has 15 residues. Trimming pared 5 bases from V and 9 bases from J, leaving 20 bases between. Per germline, CDR1 SEHNR and CDR2 FQNEAQ (reference sequence).